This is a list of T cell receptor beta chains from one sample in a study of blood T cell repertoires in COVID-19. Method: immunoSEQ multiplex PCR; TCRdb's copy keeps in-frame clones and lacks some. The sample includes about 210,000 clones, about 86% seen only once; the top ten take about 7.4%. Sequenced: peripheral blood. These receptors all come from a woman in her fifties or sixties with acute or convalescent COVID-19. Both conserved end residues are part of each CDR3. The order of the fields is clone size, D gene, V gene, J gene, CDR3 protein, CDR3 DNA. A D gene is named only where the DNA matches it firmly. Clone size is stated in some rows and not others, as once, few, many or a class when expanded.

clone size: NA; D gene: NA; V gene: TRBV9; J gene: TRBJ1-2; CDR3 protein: CASSAGWQSNYGYTF; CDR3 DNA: TGTGCCAGCAGCGCTGGCTGGCAGTCTAACTATGGCTACACCTTC
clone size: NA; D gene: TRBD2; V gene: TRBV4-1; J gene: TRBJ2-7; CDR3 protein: CASSQDSASGSRYEQYF; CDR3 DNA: TGCGCCAGCAGCCAAGATTCGGCTAGCGGGAGTAGGTACGAGCAGTACTTC
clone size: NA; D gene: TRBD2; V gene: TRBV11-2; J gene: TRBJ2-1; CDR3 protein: CASSLGGLGYNEQFF; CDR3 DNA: TGTGCCAGCAGCTTAGGGGGACTAGGCTACAATGAGCAGTTCTTC
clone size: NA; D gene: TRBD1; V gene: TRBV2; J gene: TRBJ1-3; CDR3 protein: CASSWDSSGNTIYF; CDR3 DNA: TGTGCCAGCAGTTGGGACAGCTCTGGAAACACCATATATTTT
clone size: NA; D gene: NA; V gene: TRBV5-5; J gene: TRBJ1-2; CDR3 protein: CASTLAGSSSYTF; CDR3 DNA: TGTGCCAGCACGCTCGCAGGATCAAGCAGCTACACCTTC
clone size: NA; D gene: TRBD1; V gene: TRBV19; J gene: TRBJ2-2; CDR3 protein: CATLPGQGITGELFF; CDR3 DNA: TGTGCCACCCTGCCCGGACAGGGGATCACCGGGGAGCTGTTTTTT
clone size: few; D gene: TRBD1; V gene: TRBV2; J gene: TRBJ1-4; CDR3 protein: CASTTGSRTNEKLFF; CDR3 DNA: TGTGCCAGCACGACAGGGAGTAGGACTAATGAAAAACTGTTTTTT
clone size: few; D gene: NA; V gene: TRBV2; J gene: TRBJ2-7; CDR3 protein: CASSEGSNYEQYF; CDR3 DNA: TGTGCCAGCTCAGAGGGTAGCAATTACGAGCAGTACTTC
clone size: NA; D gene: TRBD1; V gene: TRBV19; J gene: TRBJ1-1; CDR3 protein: CASNSGQGRTEAFF; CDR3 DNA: TGTGCCAGTAACTCGGGACAGGGAAGGACTGAAGCTTTCTTT
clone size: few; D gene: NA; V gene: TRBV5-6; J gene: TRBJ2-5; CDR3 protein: CASSPTEVHLAQYF; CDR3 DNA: TGTGCCAGCTCGCCTACAGAAGTCCACTTGGCCCAGTACTTC
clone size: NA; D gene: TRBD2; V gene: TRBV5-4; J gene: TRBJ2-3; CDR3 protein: CASSLDGLAGDTQYF; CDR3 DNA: TGTGCCAGCAGCTTGGATGGACTAGCGGGGGATACGCAGTATTTT
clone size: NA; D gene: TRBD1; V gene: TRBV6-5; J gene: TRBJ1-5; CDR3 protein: CASSLDRGGDKHF; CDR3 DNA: TGTGCCAGCAGCCTGGACAGGGGAGGAGATAAGCATTTT
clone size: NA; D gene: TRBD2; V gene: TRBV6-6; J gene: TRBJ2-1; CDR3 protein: CASSLPTSRSYNEQFF; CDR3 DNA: TGTGCCAGCAGTCTTCCGACTAGCCGCTCCTACAATGAGCAGTTCTTC
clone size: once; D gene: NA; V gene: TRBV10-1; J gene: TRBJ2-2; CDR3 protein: CASSVETSKSGELFF; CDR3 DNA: TGCGCCAGCAGCGTAGAAACTAGCAAGTCCGGGGAGCTGTTTTTT
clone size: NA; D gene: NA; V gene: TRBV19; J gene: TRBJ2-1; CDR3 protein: CASSIPGGRGREGNEQFF; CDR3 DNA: TGTGCCAGTAGTATCCCGGGCGGAAGAGGCAGGGAAGGCAATGAGCAGTTCTTC
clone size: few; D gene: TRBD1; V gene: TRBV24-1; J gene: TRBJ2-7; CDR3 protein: CATSGRTGGMNEQYF; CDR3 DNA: TGTGCCACCAGTGGCCGGACAGGGGGGATGAACGAGCAGTACTTC
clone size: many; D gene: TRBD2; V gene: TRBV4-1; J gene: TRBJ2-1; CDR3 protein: CASGTSGIDRSYNEQFF; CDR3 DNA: TGCGCCAGCGGGACTAGCGGGATCGATAGGTCCTACAATGAGCAGTTCTTC
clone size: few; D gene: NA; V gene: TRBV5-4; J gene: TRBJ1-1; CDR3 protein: CASSSFSGNTEAFF; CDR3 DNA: TGTGCCAGCAGCTCATTCTCAGGGAACACTGAAGCTTTCTTT
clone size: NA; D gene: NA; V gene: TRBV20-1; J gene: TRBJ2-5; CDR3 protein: CSARDLETQYF; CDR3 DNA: TGCAGTGCTAGAGATCTGGAGACCCAGTACTTC
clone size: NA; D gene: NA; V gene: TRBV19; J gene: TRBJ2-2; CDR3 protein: CASTEGLQSAGELFF; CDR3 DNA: TGTGCCAGTACCGAAGGACTGCAAAGCGCCGGGGAGCTGTTTTTT
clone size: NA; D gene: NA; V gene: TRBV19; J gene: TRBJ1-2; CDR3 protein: CASSIGLLGGYTF; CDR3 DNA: TGTGCCAGTAGTATAGGCCTTCTCGGGGGCTACACCTTC
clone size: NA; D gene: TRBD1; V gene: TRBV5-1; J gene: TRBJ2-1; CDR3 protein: CASSKDRSEQFF; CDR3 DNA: TGCGCCAGCAGCAAGGACAGGTCAGAGCAGTTCTTC
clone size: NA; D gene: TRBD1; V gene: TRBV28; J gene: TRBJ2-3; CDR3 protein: CASSFKRQGYSTDTQYF; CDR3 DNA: TGTGCCAGCAGTTTTAAAAGACAGGGATATAGCACAGATACGCAGTATTTT
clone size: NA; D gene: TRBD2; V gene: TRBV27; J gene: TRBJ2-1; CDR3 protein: CASSRPGLAGYNEQFF; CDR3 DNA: TGTGCCAGCAGTCGCCCGGGACTAGCGGGTTACAATGAGCAGTTCTTC
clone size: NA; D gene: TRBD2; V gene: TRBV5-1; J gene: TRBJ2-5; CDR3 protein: CASSLGSGRALETQYF; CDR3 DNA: TGCGCCAGCAGCTTGGGTAGCGGGAGGGCCTTAGAGACCCAGTACTTC
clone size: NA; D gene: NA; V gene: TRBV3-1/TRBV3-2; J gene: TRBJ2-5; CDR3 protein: CASSQVGVGETQYF; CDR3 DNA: TGTGCCAGCAGCCAGGTCGGGGTAGGAGAGACCCAGTACTTC
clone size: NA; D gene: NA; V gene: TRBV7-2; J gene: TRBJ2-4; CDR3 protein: CASSLDRGGNIQYF; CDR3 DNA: TGTGCCAGCAGCTTAGACAGGGGAGGAAACATTCAGTACTTC
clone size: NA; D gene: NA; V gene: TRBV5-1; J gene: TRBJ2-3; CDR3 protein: CASSLEGTSTDTQYF; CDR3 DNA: TGCGCCAGCAGCTTGGAAGGGACAAGCACAGATACGCAGTATTTT
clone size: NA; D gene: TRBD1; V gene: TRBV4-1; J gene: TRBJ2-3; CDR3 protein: CASSQESLTGGRTDTQYF; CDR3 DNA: TGCGCCAGCAGCCAAGAGTCCCTCACAGGGGGTCGGACAGATACGCAGTATTTT
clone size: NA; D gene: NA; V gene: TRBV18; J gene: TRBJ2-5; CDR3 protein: CASSPVAGGTQYF; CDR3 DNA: TGTGCCAGCTCACCTGTGGCTGGCGGGACCCAGTACTTC